The 13 T cell receptor beta chains below all came from one sample that was sequenced in a study of T-cell memory formation after mild COVID-19. TCRdb recomputed calls from the 5' RACE reads with MiXCR, one row per CDR3 protein. The top ten hold around 21% of the sample, which has 350,000 to 450,000 distinct CDR3 sequences, approximately 15% seen once. Sequenced sample: PBMCs or a T cell subset sorted from them (not recorded which). These receptors were collected from a man aged 18-30 years who had mild COVID-19 (a few samples of this study predate the infection). Cell type and time point are not known.

This chain connects TRBV3-1 to TRBJ1-3; D is unresolved. V was pared by 4 bases and J by 0 bases, with 13 bases between. Germline V gene lookup returns CDR1 LGHDT and CDR2 YNNKEL (reference sequence). The length of the CDR3 is 16 residues. CDR3 loop: CASSPRTYDSGNTIYF. The DNA of the CDR3 is TGTGCCAGCAGCCCCCGGACGTACGACTCTGGAAACACCATATATTTT.

This chain links TRBV7-2 with TRBJ2-1; 9 bases are a match to TRBD2. The trim removed 3 bases at V and 3 bases at J, leaving 9 bases unmatched. The CDR3 has 17 residues. The germline V gene encodes CDR1 SGHTA and CDR2 FQGNSA. The CDR3 sequence is CASSFASGALLYNEQFF. DNA of the CDR3: TGTGCCAGCAGCTTCGCTAGCGGGGCTCTGCTCTACAATGAGCAGTTCTTC.

This clonotype was counted at least ten times. The V gene is TRBV7-9, the J gene TRBJ2-5, with D possibly being TRBD2 (5 bases). CDR1 and CDR2 from the germline V gene are SEHNR and FQNEAQ (reference sequence). This CDR3 has 13 amino acids. Trimming took 1 base from V and 5 from J, leaving 8 bases between them. The CDR3 spells CASSLGPGETQYF. DNA of the CDR3: TGTGCCAGCAGCTTAGGGCCGGGGGAGACCCAGTACTTC. Combining the CDR3 with reference TRBV7-9 and TRBJ2-5 gives the whole variable domain DTGVSQNPRHKITKRGQNVTFRCDPISEHNRLYWYRQTLGQGPEFLTYFQNEAQLEKSRLLSDRFSAERPKGSFSTLEIQRTEQGDSAMYLCASSLGPGETQYFGPGTRLLVL.

This clonotype was recorded a few times. The rearrangement uses TRBV25-1 and TRBJ2-3; D may be TRBD1 (6 bases). Germline V lookup: CDR1 MGHDK, CDR2 SYGVNS. The V gene lost 4 bases and the J gene lost 2 bases, with 16 bases spanning the gap. The CDR3 length is 16 residues. CDR3: CASSVGGGRPTDTQYF. CDR3 in DNA: TGTGCCAGCAGTGTAGGTGGGGGCCGACCCACAGATACGCAGTATTTT.

This clonotype came up a few times. The chain couples TRBV7-9 to TRBJ2-7; D gene ambiguous. In germline, CDR1 is SEHNR, CDR2 FQNEAQ (reference sequence). V was clipped by 6 bases and J by 3 bases, with 6 bases between them. This CDR3 is built from 11 residues. The DNA for the CDR3 is TGTGCCAGCAGTGTGGGCTACGAGCAGTACTTC. Translation: CASSVGYEQYF. Full variable domain (outside the CDR3, taken from reference TRBV7-9 and TRBJ2-7): DTGVSQNPRHKITKRGQNVTFRCDPISEHNRLYWYRQTLGQGPEFLTYFQNEAQLEKSRLLSDRFSAERPKGSFSTLEIQRTEQGDSAMYLCASSVGYEQYFGPGTRLTVT.

This clonotype occurred a few times. V usage is TRBV6-5 and J usage is TRBJ1-1, with TRBD1 matching over 7 bases. The length of the CDR3 is 15 residues. Germline V gives CDR1 MNHEY, CDR2 SVGAGI. The ends lost 5 bases at V and 0 bases at J; junction bases unmatched: 6. The CDR3 reads CASSRLGGMNTEAFF. The DNA of the CDR3 is TGTGCCAGCAGTCGACTAGGGGGCATGAACACTGAAGCTTTCTTT.

This clonotype was detected a few times. The gene calls are TRBV7-9 and TRBJ1-1; unclear D gene. The length of the CDR3 is 13 residues. Between the trimmed V and J ends, which lost 7 bases and 1 base, there was a span of 10 bases. Germline values: CDR1 SEHNR, CDR2 FQNEAQ (reference sequence). CDR3 sequence reads: CASIPFQNTEAFF. The CDR3 region has the DNA TGTGCCAGCATTCCATTTCAGAACACTGAAGCTTTCTTT.

This clonotype was observed at least ten times. V usage is TRBV12-3 or TRBV12-4 and J usage is TRBJ2-1; the D gene is possibly TRBD1 (6 bases). V was shortened by 6 bases and J by 6 bases, with 15 bases between the two germline ends. The CDR3 spans 14 residues. The CDR3 loop reads CASSPDGGRNEQFF. The CDR3 DNA is TGTGCCAGCAGCCCCGATGGGGGCCGCAATGAGCAGTTCTTC.

The genes are TRBV20-1 and TRBJ2-3; 8 bases align to TRBD2. With V trimmed by 1 base and J by 6 bases, 6 bases remained unmatched. From germline, CDR1 is DFQATT and CDR2 SNEGSKA (reference sequence). The CDR3 extends over 14 amino acids. The CDR3 sequence is CSARVSGAPDTQYF. The CDR3 DNA sequence: TGCAGTGCTAGAGTTAGCGGGGCCCCGGATACGCAGTATTTT.

This clonotype came up a few times. The chain couples TRBV28 to TRBJ1-1; perhaps TRBD1 as D (5 bases). The CDR3 is 14 residues long. With 5 bases removed from V and 5 bases from J, the gap between germline ends came to 15 bases. Germline V CDR1 and CDR2: MDHEN, SYDVKM. The CDR3 loop reads CASSAQGGWTEAFF. CDR3 sequence (DNA): TGTGCCAGCAGTGCCCAGGGAGGCTGGACTGAAGCTTTCTTT.

This clonotype showed up many times. Here the CDR3 DNA reads TGTGCCAGCAGCACTAGCGGGGGGCAAGAGACCCAGTACTTC. This codes for CASSTSGGQETQYF. This rearrangement joins TRBV3-1 to TRBJ2-5; TRBD2 matches at 12 bases. CDR1 LGHDT and CDR2 YNNKEL come from the germline V gene (reference sequence). After removal of 5 bases from V and 2 bases from J, the junction contained 0 bases not matched to a gene. This CDR3 comprises 14 residues.

This clonotype was detected a few times. V is TRBV7-2 and J is TRBJ2-5, with 7 nucleotides matching TRBD1. Losses at the gene ends were 5 bases for V and 3 bases for J; bases not matched to a gene: 6. Germline values: CDR1 SGHTA, CDR2 FQGNSA. CDR3 size: 14 residues. The CDR3, as DNA: TGTGCCAGCAGCCAGGGACAGAGTAAAGAGACCCAGTACTTC. Translated, it gives CASSQGQSKETQYF.

The CDR3 DNA reads TGCGCCAGCAGCCTGACGGCTACTAACACCGGGGAGCTGTTTTTT. Amino acids: CASSLTATNTGELFF. V is TRBV4-1 and J is TRBJ2-2; no reliable D call. CDR3 length equals 15 residues. V lost 4 bases and J 2 bases, leaving 11 bases between the germline ends. CDR1 and CDR2 from the germline V gene are MGHRA and YSYEKL.